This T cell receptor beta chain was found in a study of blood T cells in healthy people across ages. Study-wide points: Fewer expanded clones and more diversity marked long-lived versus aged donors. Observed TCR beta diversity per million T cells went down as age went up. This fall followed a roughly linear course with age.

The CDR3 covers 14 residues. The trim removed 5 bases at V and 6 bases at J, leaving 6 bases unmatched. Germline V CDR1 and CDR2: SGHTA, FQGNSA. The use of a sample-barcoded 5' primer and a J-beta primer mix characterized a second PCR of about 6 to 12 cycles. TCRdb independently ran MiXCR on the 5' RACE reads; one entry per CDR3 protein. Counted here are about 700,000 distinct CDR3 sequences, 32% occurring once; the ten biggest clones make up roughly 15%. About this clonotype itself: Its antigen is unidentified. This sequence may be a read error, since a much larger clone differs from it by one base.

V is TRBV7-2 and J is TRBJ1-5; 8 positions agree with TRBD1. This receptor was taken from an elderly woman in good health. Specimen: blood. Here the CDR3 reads CASSRGQGVQPQHF. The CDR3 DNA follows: TGTGCCAGCAGCCGAGGACAGGGAGTTCAGCCCCAGCATTTT.